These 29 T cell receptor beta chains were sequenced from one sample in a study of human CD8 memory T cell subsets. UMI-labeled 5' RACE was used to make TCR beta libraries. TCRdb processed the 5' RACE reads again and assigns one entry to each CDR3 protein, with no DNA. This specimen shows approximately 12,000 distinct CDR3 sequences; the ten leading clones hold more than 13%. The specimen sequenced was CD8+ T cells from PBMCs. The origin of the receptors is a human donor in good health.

The CDR3 here is CASSQGISYDTDTQYF. This chain uses TRBV14 with TRBJ2-3. Germline CDR1 reads SGHDN; CDR2 reads FVKESK. CDR3 size: 16 residues. The full variable domain, its missing parts supplied by reference TRBV14 and TRBJ2-3, is EAGVTQFPSHSVIEKGQTVTLRCDPISGHDNLYWYRRVMGKEIKFLLHFVKESKQDESGMPNNRFLAERTGGTYSTLKVQPAELEDSGVYFCASSQGISYDTDTQYFGPGTRLTVL.

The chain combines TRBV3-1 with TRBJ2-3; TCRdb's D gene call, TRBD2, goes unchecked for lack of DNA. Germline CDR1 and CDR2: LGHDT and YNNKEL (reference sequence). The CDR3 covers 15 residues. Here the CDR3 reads CASSPLRRRTDTQYF.

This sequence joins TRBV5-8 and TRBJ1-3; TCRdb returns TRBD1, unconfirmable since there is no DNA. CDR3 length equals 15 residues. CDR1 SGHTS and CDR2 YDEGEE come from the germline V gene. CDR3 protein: CASSRDTNSGNTIYF.

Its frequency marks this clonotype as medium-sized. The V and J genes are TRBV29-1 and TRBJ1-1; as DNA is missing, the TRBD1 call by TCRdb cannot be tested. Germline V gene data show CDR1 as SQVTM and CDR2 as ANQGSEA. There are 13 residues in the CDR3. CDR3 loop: CSVLQGLNTEAFF. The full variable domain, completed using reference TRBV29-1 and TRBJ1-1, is SAVISQKPSRDICQRGTSLTIQCQVDSQVTMMFWYRQQPGQSLTLIATANQGSEATYESGFVIDKFPISRPNLTFSTLTVSNMSPEDSSIYLCSVLQGLNTEAFFGQGTRLTVV.

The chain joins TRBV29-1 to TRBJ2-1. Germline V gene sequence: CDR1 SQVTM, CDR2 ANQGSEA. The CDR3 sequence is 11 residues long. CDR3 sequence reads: CSPGDYNEQFF.

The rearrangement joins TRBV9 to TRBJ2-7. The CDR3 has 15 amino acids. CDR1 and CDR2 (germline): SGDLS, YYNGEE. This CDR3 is CASSVVPNGAYEQYF.

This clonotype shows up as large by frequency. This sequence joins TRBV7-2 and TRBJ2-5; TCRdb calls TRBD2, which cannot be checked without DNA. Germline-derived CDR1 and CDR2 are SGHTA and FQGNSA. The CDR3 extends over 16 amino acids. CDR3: CASSTSAGERAETQYF.

The CDR3 reads CAISEPASGITDTQYF. The V call is TRBV10-3, the J call TRBJ2-3; the TCRdb D gene call, TRBD2, has no DNA to confirm it. The CDR3 is 16 amino acids. The V gene's germline CDR1 is ENHRY and CDR2 SYGVKD.

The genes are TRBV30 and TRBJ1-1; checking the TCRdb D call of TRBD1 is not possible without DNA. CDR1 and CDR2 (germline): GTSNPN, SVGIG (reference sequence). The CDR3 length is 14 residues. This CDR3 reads CAWTPGQGDTEAFF. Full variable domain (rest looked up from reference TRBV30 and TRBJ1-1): SQTIHQWPATLVQPVGSPLSLECTVEGTSNPNLYWYRQAAGRGLQLLFYSVGIGQISSEVPQNLSASRPQDRQFILSSKKLLLSDSGFYLCAWTPGQGDTEAFFGQGTRLTVV.

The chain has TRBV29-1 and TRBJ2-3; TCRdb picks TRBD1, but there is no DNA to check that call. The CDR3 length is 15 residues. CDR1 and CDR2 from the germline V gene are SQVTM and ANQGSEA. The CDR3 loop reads CSASFSGPSTDTQYF.

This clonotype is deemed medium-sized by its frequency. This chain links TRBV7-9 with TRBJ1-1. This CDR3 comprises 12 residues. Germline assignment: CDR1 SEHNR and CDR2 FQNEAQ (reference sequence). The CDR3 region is CASSPSVAEAFF.

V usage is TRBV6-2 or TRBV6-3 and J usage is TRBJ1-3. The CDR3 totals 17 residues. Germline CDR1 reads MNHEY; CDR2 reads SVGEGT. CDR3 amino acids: CASSYPGLADSGNTIYF.

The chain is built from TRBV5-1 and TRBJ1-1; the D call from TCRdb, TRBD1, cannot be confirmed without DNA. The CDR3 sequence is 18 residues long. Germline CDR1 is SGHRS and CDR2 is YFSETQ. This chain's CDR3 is CASSSSTGGRPMNTEAFF.

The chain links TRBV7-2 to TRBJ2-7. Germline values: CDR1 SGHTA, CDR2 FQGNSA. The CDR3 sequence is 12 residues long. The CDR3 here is CASSSISYEQYF. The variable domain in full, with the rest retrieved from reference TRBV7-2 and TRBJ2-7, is GAGVSQSPSNKVTEKGKDVELRCDPISGHTALYWYRQSLGQGLEFLIYFQGNSAPDKSGLPSDRFSAERTGGSVSTLTIQRTQQEDSAVYLCASSSISYEQYFGPGTRLTVT.

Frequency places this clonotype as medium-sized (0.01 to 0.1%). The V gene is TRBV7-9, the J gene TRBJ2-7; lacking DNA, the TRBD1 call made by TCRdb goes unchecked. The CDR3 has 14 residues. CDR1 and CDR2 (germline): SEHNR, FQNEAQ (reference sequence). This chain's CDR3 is CASSPRQKVYEQYF.

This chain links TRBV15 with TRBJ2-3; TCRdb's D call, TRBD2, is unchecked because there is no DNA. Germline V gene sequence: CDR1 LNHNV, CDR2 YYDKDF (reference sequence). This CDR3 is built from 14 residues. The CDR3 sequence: CATSKGRGITAQYF.

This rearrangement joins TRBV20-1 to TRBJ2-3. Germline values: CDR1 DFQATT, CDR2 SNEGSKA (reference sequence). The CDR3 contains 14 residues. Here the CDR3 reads CSARDLPVSDTQYF.

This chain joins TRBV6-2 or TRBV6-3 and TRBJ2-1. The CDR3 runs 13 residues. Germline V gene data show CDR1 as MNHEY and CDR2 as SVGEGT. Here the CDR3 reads CASSYTGKNEQFF.

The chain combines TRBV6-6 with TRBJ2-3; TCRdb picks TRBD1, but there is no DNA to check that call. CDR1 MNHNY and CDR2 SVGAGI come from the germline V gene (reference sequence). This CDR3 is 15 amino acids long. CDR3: CASNSGTGYTDTQYF.

CDR3: CASSLEGSSYNEQFF. The chain joins TRBV5-1 to TRBJ2-1. The CDR3 covers 15 residues. The germline V gene encodes CDR1 SGHRS and CDR2 YFSETQ.

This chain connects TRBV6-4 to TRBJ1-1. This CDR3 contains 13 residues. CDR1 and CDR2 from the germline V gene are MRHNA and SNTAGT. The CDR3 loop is CASSAQGTTEAFF.

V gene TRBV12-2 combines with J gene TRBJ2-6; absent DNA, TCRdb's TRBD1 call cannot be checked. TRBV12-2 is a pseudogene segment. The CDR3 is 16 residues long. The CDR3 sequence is CASRLQGSSGANVLTF.

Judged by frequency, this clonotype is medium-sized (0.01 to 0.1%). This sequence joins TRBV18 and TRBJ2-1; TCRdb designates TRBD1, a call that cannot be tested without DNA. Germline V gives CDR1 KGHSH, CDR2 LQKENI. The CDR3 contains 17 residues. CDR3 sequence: CASSPIGRQGKNNEQFF.

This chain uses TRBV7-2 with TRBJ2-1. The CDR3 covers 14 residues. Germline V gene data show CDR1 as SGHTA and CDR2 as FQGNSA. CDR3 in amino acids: CASSSGSSYNEQFF.

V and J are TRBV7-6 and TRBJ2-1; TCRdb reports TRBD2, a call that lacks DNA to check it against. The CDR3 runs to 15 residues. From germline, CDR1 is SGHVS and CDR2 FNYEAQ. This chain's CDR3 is CASSLASGGYNEQFF. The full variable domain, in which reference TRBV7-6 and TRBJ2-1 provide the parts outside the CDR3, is GAGVSQSPRYKVTKRGQDVALRCDPISGHVSLYWYRQALGQGPEFLTYFNYEAQQDKSGLPNDRFSAERPEGSISTLTIQRTEQRDSAMYRCASSLASGGYNEQFFGPGTRLTVL.

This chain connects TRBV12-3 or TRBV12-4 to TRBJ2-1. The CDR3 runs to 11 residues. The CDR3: CDGLQCNEQFF.

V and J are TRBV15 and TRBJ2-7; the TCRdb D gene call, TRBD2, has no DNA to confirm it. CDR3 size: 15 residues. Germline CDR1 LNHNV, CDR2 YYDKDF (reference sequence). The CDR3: CATSTPGLAGLEQYF.

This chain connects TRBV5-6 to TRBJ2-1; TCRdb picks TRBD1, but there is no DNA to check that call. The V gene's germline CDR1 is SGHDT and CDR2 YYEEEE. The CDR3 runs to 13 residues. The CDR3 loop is CASSFRQGNEQFF.

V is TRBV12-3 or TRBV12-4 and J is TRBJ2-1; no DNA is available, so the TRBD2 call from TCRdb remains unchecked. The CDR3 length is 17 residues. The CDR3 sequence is CASRSTSGGESYNEQFF.